Listed here are 5 T cell receptor beta chains from one sample, sequenced in a study of OX40 agonist ivuxolimab in advanced cancers. Libraries were prepared by immunoSEQ multiplex PCR; TCRdb keeps only in-frame clonotypes and omits some of them. The data hold 65,000 to 85,000 clones, with 85% observed a single time. The specimen comprised CD4+ or CD8+ T cells sorted from blood, sampled in a trial of the OX40 agonist ivuxolimab. These receptors came from an adult with an advanced solid tumor such as melanoma, head and neck, liver or kidney cancer.

The chain is built from TRBV11-1 and TRBJ2-5; the match to TRBD1 covers 10 bases. The CDR3 is 15 residues long. V gave up 1 base and J gave up 3 bases; unmatched junction bases: 2. The V gene's germline CDR1 is SGHAT and CDR2 FQDESV (reference sequence). CDR3: CASSLEGTGEETQYF. CDR3 nucleotide sequence: TGTGCCAGCAGCTTAGAAGGGACAGGGGAAGAGACCCAGTACTTC.

The chain joins TRBV27 to TRBJ1-4, with 7 bases that match TRBD1. V lost 7 bases, J lost 7 bases, and 9 bases stayed unmatched. From germline, CDR1 is MNHEY and CDR2 SMNVEV (reference sequence). The CDR3 sequence is 14 residues long. The CDR3 loop is CASTPDRLGEKLFF. The CDR3 region has the DNA TGTGCCAGCACCCCGGACAGGTTGGGTGAAAAACTGTTTTTT.

This clone was recorded only once. This chain joins TRBV28 and TRBJ1-5; D is uncertain. CDR1 MDHEN and CDR2 SYDVKM come from the germline V gene. The CDR3 is 13 amino acids. V dropped 5 bases and J dropped 3 bases, with 8 bases sitting between them. As DNA, the CDR3 is TGTGCCAGCAGTCCAATCCTCAATCAGCCCCAGCATTTT. Protein product: CASSPILNQPQHF.

CDR3 bases: TGTGCCAGCAGCTTGGCCCCCAGGGCAGCAGATACGCAGTATTTT. Residues: CASSLAPRAADTQYF. The chain is built from TRBV7-6 and TRBJ2-3, with D maybe TRBD1 (5 bases). The CDR3 consists of 15 residues. V was cut by 3 bases and J by 4 bases, with 14 bases left in between. Germline CDR1 reads SGHVS; CDR2 reads FNYEAQ.

This clone was detected only a few times. The gene calls are TRBV4-1 and TRBJ2-7, with TRBD2 matching over 15 bases. After removal of 0 bases from V and 4 bases from J, the junction contained 1 base not matched to a gene. The CDR3 runs to 16 residues. The V gene's germline CDR1 is MGHRA and CDR2 YSYEKL. The CDR3 nucleotides are TGCGCCAGCAGCCAAGATGGACTAGCGGGAGGGTACGAGCAGTACTTC. Translating it yields CASSQDGLAGGYEQYF.